The 23 T cell receptor beta chains listed next were all sequenced from one sample in a study of cytomegalovirus exposure and HLA in healthy donors. The PCR employed 60 Vbeta primers together with 13 Jbeta primers. This table comes from immunoSEQ multiplex PCR, and its TCRdb copy is limited to in-frame clones, with some not included. The repertoire holds about 150,000 clones, with 73% as singletons. Sequenced: PBMCs. Every receptor here comes from a woman younger than 30 in good health and CMV-seropositive.

The chain couples TRBV29-1 to TRBJ2-5; weak D call: TRBD1 (6 bases). V lost 4 bases to trimming and J lost 7 bases, with 13 bases between them. The CDR3 contains 12 residues. From germline, CDR1 is SQVTM and CDR2 ANQGSEA. CDR3 protein: CSVVHREATQYF. The CDR3 coding sequence is TGCAGCGTTGTCCACAGGGAAGCGACCCAGTACTTC.

This clone came up once. The chain has TRBV27 and TRBJ2-7, with 8 bases identical to TRBD1. This CDR3 is 15 amino acids long. Trimming took 4 bases from V and 2 from J; bases not matched to a gene: 7. The germline CDR1 and CDR2 sequences are MNHEY and SMNVEV (reference sequence). The CDR3 is CASSYSPGQAYEQYF. CDR3 nucleotide sequence: TGTGCCAGCAGTTACTCACCGGGACAGGCCTACGAGCAGTACTTC.

The chain couples TRBV28 to TRBJ1-5; the match to TRBD1 covers 9 bases. The CDR3 extends over 15 amino acids. From germline, CDR1 is MDHEN and CDR2 SYDVKM. J lost 4 bases, V lost 6 bases, and 7 bases had no gene match. CDR3 DNA sequence: TGTGCCAGCAGCAGCGGACAGGGGTTAAATCAGCCCCAGCATTTT. It encodes CASSSGQGLNQPQHF.

The chain joins TRBV27 to TRBJ2-5; D is uncertain. The length of the CDR3 is 15 residues. V lost 5 bases and J 3 bases, leaving 16 bases between the germline ends. Germline CDR1 MNHEY, CDR2 SMNVEV (reference sequence). CDR3 in amino acids: CASSTLTPNEETQYF. The CDR3 DNA reads TGTGCCAGCAGTACACTAACCCCGAACGAAGAGACCCAGTACTTC.

V is TRBV10-3 and J is TRBJ2-7; 10 bases agree with TRBD1. V lost 0 bases to trimming and J lost 2 bases; unmatched junction nucleotides: 1. This CDR3 comprises 15 residues. Per the germline V gene, CDR1 is ENHRY and CDR2 is SYGVKD. CDR3 amino acids: CAISESGQGTYEQYF. DNA for the CDR3: TGTGCCATCAGTGAGTCGGGACAGGGGACCTACGAGCAGTACTTC.

This chain joins TRBV5-1 and TRBJ1-1; 7 bases are shared with TRBD1. Unmatched junction bases numbered 6, after V lost 0 bases and J lost 1 base. The CDR3 covers 16 residues. Germline CDR1 SGHRS, CDR2 YFSETQ. The DNA of the CDR3 is TGCGCCAGCAGCTTGGTGAGAGGGACAGCGAACACTGAAGCTTTCTTT. This translates into CASSLVRGTANTEAFF.

The chain has TRBV28 and TRBJ2-1; possibly TRBD1 for D (6 bases). Trimming took 6 bases from V and 8 from J, leaving 17 bases between them. This CDR3 spans 14 amino acids. CDR1 MDHEN and CDR2 SYDVKM come from the germline V gene. CDR3 DNA: TGTGCCAGCAGCGCCCCACAGGGTGCGGATGAGCAGTTCTTC. Its translation: CASSAPQGADEQFF. The full variable domain, rest sourced from reference TRBV28 and TRBJ2-1, is DVKVTQSSRYLVKRTGEKVFLECVQDMDHENMFWYRQDPGLGLRLIYFSYDVKMKEKGDIPEGYSVSREKKERFSLILESASTNQTSMYLCASSAPQGADEQFFGPGTRLTVL.

The J gene is TRBJ2-3, the V gene TRBV7-9, with 7 bases lining up with TRBD2. Per germline, CDR1 SEHNR and CDR2 FQNEAQ (reference sequence). V was clipped by 0 bases and J by 4 bases; unmatched bases: 7. CDR3 length: 16 residues. The CDR3 sequence is CASSLAGGGVADTQYF. CDR3 nucleotides: TGTGCCAGCAGCTTAGCGGGCGGGGGAGTAGCAGATACGCAGTATTTT.

The chain combines TRBV4-3 with TRBJ2-1, with a possible D match to TRBD2 (5 bases). Germline loops: CDR1 LGHNA, CDR2 YSLEER. The CDR3 consists of 16 residues. Trimming stripped 0 bases from V and 0 bases from J, with 9 bases between. As DNA, the CDR3 is TGCGCCAGCAGCCAAGAGGTGGGGAGCTCCTACAATGAGCAGTTCTTC. Its protein is CASSQEVGSSYNEQFF.

This clone was seen more than once but under ten times. The chain uses TRBV6-5 and TRBJ1-6; D remains ambiguous. The V and J ends lost 6 bases and 9 bases respectively, with 18 bases between them. This CDR3 spans 15 amino acids. Germline V CDR1 and CDR2: MNHEY, SVGAGI. The CDR3, as DNA: TGTGCCAGCAGCGCCGGGATGCTGGGTGGTTCACCCCTCCACTTT. This encodes CASSAGMLGGSPLHF.

V usage is TRBV6-5 and J usage is TRBJ2-7, with D perhaps TRBD2 (6 bases). Germline V CDR1 and CDR2: MNHEY, SVGAGI. The CDR3 length is 14 residues. V was trimmed by 7 bases and J by 5 bases, leaving 18 bases between them. The CDR3 coding sequence is TGTGCCAGCACCTACGGGGAGGCTGGGCACGAGCAGTACTTC. Translation gives CASTYGEAGHEQYF.

The chain employs TRBV9 and TRBJ2-1, with 7 nucleotides matching TRBD1. The ends lost 4 bases at V and 2 bases at J; junction bases unmatched: 3. Germline V CDR1 and CDR2: SGDLS, YYNGEE. This CDR3 spans 14 amino acids. The DNA of the CDR3 is TGTGCCAGCAGCATGCAGGGGGCCTACAATGAGCAGTTCTTC. Its translation is CASSMQGAYNEQFF.

The sample holds one count of this clone. The chain links TRBV12-5 to TRBJ2-5; 7 nucleotides match TRBD1. The CDR3 is 15 amino acids. Germline lookup yields CDR1 LGHNT and CDR2 FRNRAP. Unmatched junction bases numbered 6, after V lost 4 bases and J lost 1 base. This CDR3 reads CASGSSDRPQETQYF. The CDR3 DNA follows: TGTGCTAGTGGTTCCTCGGACAGGCCCCAAGAGACCCAGTACTTC.

V is TRBV28 and J is TRBJ2-7, with 11 positions matching TRBD1. J lost 3 bases, V lost 2 bases, and 3 bases had no gene match. From germline, CDR1 is MDHEN and CDR2 SYDVKM. The CDR3 sequence is 15 residues long. The CDR3 reads CASSLGDRGIYEQYF. The CDR3 DNA sequence: TGTGCCAGCAGTTTAGGGGACAGGGGGATCTACGAGCAGTACTTC.

The rearrangement links TRBV7-3 to TRBJ2-1, with D possibly matching TRBD1 (6 bases). The CDR3 consists of 19 residues. Germline loops: CDR1 SGHTA, CDR2 FQGTGA. Trimming cost V 1 base and J 4 bases, with 23 bases left between them. DNA of the CDR3: TGTGCCAGCAGCTTAAAGGAGACTCCGGGACACGCATTATACAATGAGCAGTTCTTC. This encodes CASSLKETPGHALYNEQFF.

The J gene is TRBJ1-4, the V gene TRBV9, with D perhaps TRBD1 (5 bases). The germline V gene encodes CDR1 SGDLS and CDR2 YYNGEE. V gave up 3 bases and J gave up 3 bases, with 9 bases separating them. The CDR3 has 14 amino acids. The CDR3 spells CASSGGAANEKLFF. The CDR3 DNA sequence: TGTGCCAGCAGCGGCGGGGCGGCTAATGAAAAACTGTTTTTT.

The CDR3 DNA is TGTGCCAGCAGTAACCAGGGGGCCCAAAACACCATATATTTT. It encodes CASSNQGAQNTIYF. The chain has TRBV2 and TRBJ1-3, with 8 bases fitting TRBD1. CDR1 is SNHLY, CDR2 FYNNEI, per germline. CDR3 length: 14 amino acids. V was pared by 5 bases and J by 6 bases, with 6 bases of the junction left unmatched.

V usage is TRBV6-4 and J usage is TRBJ1-1, with D unclear. V was pared by 1 base and J by 3 bases, with 6 bases between. This CDR3 has 13 amino acids. The germline gives CDR1 MRHNA, CDR2 SNTAGT. CDR3 nucleotide sequence: TGTGCCAGCAGTGACTGGTCGGACACTGAAGCTTTCTTT. Its protein is CASSDWSDTEAFF.

The chain recombines TRBV11-1 with TRBJ2-1; 13 nucleotides agree with TRBD2. CDR1 SGHAT and CDR2 FQDESV come from the germline V gene (reference sequence). Trimming removed 7 bases from V and 7 bases from J; junction bases left unmatched: 16. The CDR3 is 18 amino acids. The CDR3 here is CASTSRVLGLAGNNEQFF. CDR3 coding DNA: TGTGCCAGCACCTCCCGGGTCCTGGGACTAGCGGGGAATAATGAGCAGTTCTTC.

This chain links TRBV4-3 with TRBJ1-2, with D hard to call. V gave up 2 bases and J gave up 0 bases, with 10 bases separating them. The germline V gene encodes CDR1 LGHNA and CDR2 YSLEER. This CDR3 is 15 amino acids long. The chain's CDR3 is CASSQSPGSNYGYTF. In nucleotides, the CDR3 is TGCGCCAGCAGCCAATCCCCAGGCTCTAACTATGGCTACACCTTC.

The V gene is TRBV19, the J gene TRBJ1-1, with D perhaps TRBD1 (5 bases). CDR1 and CDR2 from the germline V gene are LNHDA and SQIVND (reference sequence). Trimming left V 9 bases short and J 3 bases short, with 17 bases between. CDR3 length: 14 amino acids. The CDR3, as DNA: TGTGCCAGGACAGCCTCGATGGCGGACACTGAAGCTTTCTTT. Translating it yields CARTASMADTEAFF.

V is TRBV2 and J is TRBJ2-5, with 9 nucleotides matching TRBD1. The end of the DNA aligns better with TRBJ2-7, so the J call may be wrong. The CDR3 sequence is 15 residues long. Germline V CDR1 and CDR2: SNHLY, FYNNEI. CDR3 amino acids: CASSERQGVPYEQYF. The CDR3 DNA follows: TGTGCCAGCAGTGAAAGACAGGGGGTCCCCTACGAGCAGTACTTC.

The chain uses TRBV29-1 and TRBJ1-1; D is perhaps TRBD1 (5 bases). This CDR3 has 13 residues. V shed 6 bases and J shed 4 bases, with 15 bases lying between them. The germline CDR1 and CDR2 sequences are SQVTM and ANQGSEA. The chain's CDR3 is CSVGGVYSTEAFF. CDR3 coding DNA: TGCAGCGTCGGGGGGGTATATAGCACTGAAGCTTTCTTT.